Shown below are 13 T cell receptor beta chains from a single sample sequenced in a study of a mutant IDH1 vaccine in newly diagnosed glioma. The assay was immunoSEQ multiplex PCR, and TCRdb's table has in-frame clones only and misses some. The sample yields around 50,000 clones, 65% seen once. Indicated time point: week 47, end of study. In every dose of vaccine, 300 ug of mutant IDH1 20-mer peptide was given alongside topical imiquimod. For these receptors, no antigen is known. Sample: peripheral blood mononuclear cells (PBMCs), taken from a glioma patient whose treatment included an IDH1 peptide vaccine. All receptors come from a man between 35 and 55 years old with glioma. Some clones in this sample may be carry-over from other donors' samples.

The CDR3 DNA sequence: TGTGCCAGCAGTGTTCTGGCGGGGGGCACAGATACGCAGTATTTT. It translates to CASSVLAGGTDTQYF. The V call is TRBV2, the J call TRBJ2-3; 7 bases fit TRBD2. The V and J ends lost 4 bases and 1 base, in that order; junction bases with no gene match: 5. The V gene's germline CDR1 is SNHLY and CDR2 FYNNEI. The CDR3 consists of 15 residues.

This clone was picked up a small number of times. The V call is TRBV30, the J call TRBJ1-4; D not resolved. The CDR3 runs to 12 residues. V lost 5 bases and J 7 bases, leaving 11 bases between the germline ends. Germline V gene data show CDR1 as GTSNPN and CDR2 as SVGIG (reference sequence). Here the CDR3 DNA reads TGTGCCTGGGGACGGACCCTTGAAAAACTGTTTTTT. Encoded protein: CAWGRTLEKLFF.

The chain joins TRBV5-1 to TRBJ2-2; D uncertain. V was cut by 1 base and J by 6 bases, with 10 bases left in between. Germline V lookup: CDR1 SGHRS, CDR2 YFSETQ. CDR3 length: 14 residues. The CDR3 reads CASSLSGPPGELFF. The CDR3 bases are TGCGCCAGCAGCTTGAGTGGCCCCCCCGGGGAGCTGTTTTTT.

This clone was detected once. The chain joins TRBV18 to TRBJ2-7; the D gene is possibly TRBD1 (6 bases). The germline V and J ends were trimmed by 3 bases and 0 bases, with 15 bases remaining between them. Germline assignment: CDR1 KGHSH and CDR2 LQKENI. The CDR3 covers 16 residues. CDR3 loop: CASSPAFLDSSYEQYF. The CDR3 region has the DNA TGTGCCAGCTCACCGGCCTTCCTGGACAGCTCCTACGAGCAGTACTTC.

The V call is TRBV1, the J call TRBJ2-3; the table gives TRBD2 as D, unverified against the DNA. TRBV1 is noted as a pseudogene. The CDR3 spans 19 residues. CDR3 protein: CTSIPSGLYPHPSTDTQYF. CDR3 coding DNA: TGCACCAGCATTCCTAGCGGGTTGTACCCCCACCCTAGCACAGATACGCAGTATTTT.

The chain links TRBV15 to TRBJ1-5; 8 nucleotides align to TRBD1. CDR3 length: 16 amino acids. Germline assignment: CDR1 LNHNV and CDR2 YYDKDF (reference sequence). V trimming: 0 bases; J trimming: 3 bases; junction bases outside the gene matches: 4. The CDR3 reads CATSRDGQGYNQPQHF. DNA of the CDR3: TGTGCCACCAGCAGAGATGGACAGGGATACAATCAGCCCCAGCATTTT.

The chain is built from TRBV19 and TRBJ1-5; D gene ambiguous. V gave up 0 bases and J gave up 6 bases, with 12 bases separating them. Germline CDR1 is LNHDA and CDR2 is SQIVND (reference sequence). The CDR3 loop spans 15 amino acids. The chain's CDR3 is CASSIEGRLPQPQHF. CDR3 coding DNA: TGTGCCAGTAGTATAGAGGGGAGATTACCTCAGCCCCAGCATTTT.

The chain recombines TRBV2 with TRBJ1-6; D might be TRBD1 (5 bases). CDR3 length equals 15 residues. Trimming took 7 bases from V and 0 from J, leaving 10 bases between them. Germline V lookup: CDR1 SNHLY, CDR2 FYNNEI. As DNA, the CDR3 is TGTGCCAGCAAAGGGGAAAGCTCCTATAATTCACCCCTCCACTTT. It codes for CASKGESSYNSPLHF.

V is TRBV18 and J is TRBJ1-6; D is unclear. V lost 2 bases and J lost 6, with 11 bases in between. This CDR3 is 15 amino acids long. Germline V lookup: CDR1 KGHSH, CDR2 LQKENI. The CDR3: CASSPGGDGNSPLHF. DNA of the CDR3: TGTGCCAGCTCACCAGGAGGCGACGGTAATTCACCCCTCCACTTT.

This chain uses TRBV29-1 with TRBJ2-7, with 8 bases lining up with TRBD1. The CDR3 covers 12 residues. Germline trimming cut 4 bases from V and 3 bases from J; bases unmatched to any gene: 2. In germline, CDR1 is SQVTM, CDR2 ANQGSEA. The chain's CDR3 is CSVGQGHYEQYF. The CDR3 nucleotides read TGCAGCGTTGGACAGGGGCACTACGAGCAGTACTTC.

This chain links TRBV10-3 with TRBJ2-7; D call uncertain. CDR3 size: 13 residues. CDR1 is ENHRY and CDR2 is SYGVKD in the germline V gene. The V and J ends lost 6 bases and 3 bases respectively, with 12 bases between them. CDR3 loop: CAIRQTPGYEQYF. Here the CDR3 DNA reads TGTGCCATCAGACAGACTCCTGGCTACGAGCAGTACTTC.

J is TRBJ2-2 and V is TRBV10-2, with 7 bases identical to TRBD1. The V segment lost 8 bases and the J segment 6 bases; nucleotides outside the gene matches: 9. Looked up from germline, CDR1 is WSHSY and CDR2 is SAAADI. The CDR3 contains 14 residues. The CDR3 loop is CASGDRESAGELFF. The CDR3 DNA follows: TGCGCCAGCGGAGACAGGGAATCCGCCGGGGAGCTGTTTTTT.

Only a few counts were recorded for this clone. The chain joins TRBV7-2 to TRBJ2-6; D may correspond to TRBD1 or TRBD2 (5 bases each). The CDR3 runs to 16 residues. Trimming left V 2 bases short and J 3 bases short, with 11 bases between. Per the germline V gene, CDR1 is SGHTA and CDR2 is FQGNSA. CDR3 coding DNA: TGTGCCAGCAGCTTAAGGTCAGGGAGTGGGGCCAACGTCCTGACTTTC. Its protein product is CASSLRSGSGANVLTF.